This is a list of T cell receptor beta chains from one sample in a study of technical replicates of blood from four donors. Some clones are missing from TCRdb's copy, which holds only in-frame ones; the method was immunoSEQ multiplex PCR. Of 67,000 or so clones listed, less than 97% are singletons. The sequencing sample was made of T cells isolated from PBMCs. These receptors came from a human donor in good health. The CDR3 runs from the conserved cysteine through the conserved F or W. The order of the fields is J gene, clone size, V gene, D gene, CDR3 protein, CDR3 DNA. The D gene is left open where the match is weak. Part of the rows lack a size; the others show once, few, many or a class for expanded clones.

>TRBJ1-1|NA|TRBV27|TRBD1
CASSPWTGENTEAFF
TGTGCCAGCAGTCCCTGGACAGGGGAGAACACTGAAGCTTTCTTT
>TRBJ1-2|NA|TRBV2|TRBD1
CASVSSLGQGALRGYTF
TGTGCCAGCGTTTCGTCTTTGGGACAGGGTGCACTACGTGGCTACACCTTC
>TRBJ2-1|NA|TRBV27|NA
CASSLGGNEQFF
TGTGCCAGCAGTTTGGGGGGCAATGAGCAGTTCTTC
>TRBJ1-2|NA|TRBV13|NA
CASSVTNYGYTF
TGTGCCAGCAGCGTAACTAACTATGGCTACACCTTC
>TRBJ1-4|NA|TRBV15|NA
CATSRGPVTTTNEKLFF
TGTGCCACCAGCAGAGGTCCCGTTACAACAACTAATGAAAAACTGTTTTTT
>TRBJ1-4|NA|TRBV27|NA
CASSLGPGGPSKLFF
TGTGCCAGCAGTTTAGGTCCGGGGGGCCCTTCAAAACTGTTTTTT
>TRBJ2-7|NA|TRBV18|TRBD1
CASSPPRGGQGAYEQYF
TGTGCCAGCTCACCACCGCGCGGGGGACAGGGGGCCTACGAGCAGTACTTC
>TRBJ1-5|NA|TRBV6-1|NA
CASSGGGNQPQHF
TGTGCCAGCAGTGGGGGAGGCAATCAGCCCCAGCATTTT
>TRBJ2-3|NA|TRBV28|TRBD2
CASSRGLAGSTDTQYF
TGTGCCAGCAGTCGAGGACTAGCTGGTAGCACAGATACGCAGTATTTT
>TRBJ2-5|NA|TRBV6-1|TRBD2
CASRGQRGPQETQYF
TGTGCCAGCAGAGGACAGCGGGGGCCCCAAGAGACCCAGTACTTC
>TRBJ2-3|NA|TRBV5-1|NA
CASSFLTDTQYF
TGCGCCAGCAGCTTCCTCACAGATACGCAGTATTTT
>TRBJ1-4|NA|TRBV6-8|NA
CASSYRTRGEKLFF
TGTGCCAGCAGTTACCGGACCAGGGGTGAAAAACTGTTTTTT
>TRBJ2-7|once|TRBV6-1|NA
CASSAGYPGYEQYF
TGTGCCAGCAGTGCCGGGTATCCCGGCTACGAGCAGTACTTC
>TRBJ2-5|NA|TRBV6-5|TRBD2
CAATGLGGGQETQYF
TGTGCCGCGACCGGGCTAGGCGGGGGCCAAGAGACCCAGTACTTC
>TRBJ2-5|NA|TRBV4-1|NA
CASSHPTPGQETQYF
TGCGCCAGCAGCCACCCAACACCGGGGCAAGAGACCCAGTACTTC
>TRBJ1-4|NA|TRBV28|NA
CASIMRVGNEKLFF
TGTGCCAGCATAATGAGGGTTGGGAATGAAAAACTGTTTTTT
>TRBJ2-7|NA|TRBV4-1|NA
CASSQAYGRGPPYEQYF
TGCGCCAGCAGCCAAGCTTATGGGCGGGGGCCCCCCTACGAGCAGTACTTC
>TRBJ1-3|NA|TRBV18|NA
CASSPDPGSGNTIYF
TGTGCCAGCTCACCCGACCCAGGCTCTGGAAACACCATATATTTT
>TRBJ2-3|NA|TRBV10-1|NA
CASSESVSRDTQYF
TGCGCCAGCAGTGAGTCCGTTAGTCGGGATACGCAGTATTTT
>TRBJ2-7|once|TRBV11-2|TRBD2
CASSLTGLAGGYEQYF
TGTGCCAGCAGCCTCACGGGACTAGCGGGAGGCTACGAGCAGTACTTC
>TRBJ2-3|NA|TRBV29-1|TRBD1
CSATGQGWPDTQYF
TGCAGCGCCACTGGACAGGGTTGGCCAGATACGCAGTATTTT
>TRBJ2-2|NA|TRBV7-2|TRBD2
CASSLPQREARRGTGELFF
TGTGCCAGCAGCTTACCCCAGCGGGAGGCACGTAGAGGGACCGGGGAGCTGTTTTTT